The TCR beta chain under discussion was sequenced for a study of graft-versus-host responses after intestinal transplantation. The length of the CDR3 is 13 residues. The V end was cut by 5 bases, the J end by 4 bases, with 11 bases between. Germline V gives CDR1 MNHEY, CDR2 SVGAGI. Study observations and caveats: Graft-donor T cell macrochimerism in patients accompanied high graft-versus-host to host-versus-graft clonal ratios in allografts.

This table comes from immunoSEQ multiplex PCR, and its TCRdb copy is limited to in-frame clones, with some not included. The profile shows around 23,000 clones, around 78% of them singletons. A note on this clone: Its antigen is as yet unknown.

Intraepithelial lymphocytes and lamina propria lymphocytes were released through processing of graft tissue. V gene TRBV6-5 combines with J gene TRBJ1-2; D gene unclear. This sequence originates from a human patient who received an intestinal transplant, so some T cells may come from the graft donor. The sequencing here drew on ileum tissue, taken 12 days after intestinal transplant. CDR3 DNA sequence: TGTGCCAGCAGTGTAGAGGGAATCTATGGCTACACCTTC. This codes for CASSVEGIYGYTF.